These 15 T cell receptor beta chains share one sample of origin, sequenced in a study of blood T cell repertoires in COVID-19 (dated by TCRdb to the early 2020s). Libraries came from the immunoSEQ multiplex PCR assay. The table was pulled from immuneACCESS by TCRdb, which kept in-frame rearrangements only. Such tables lose some clones; where checked, under half of the loss comes from unresolved V genes, and the rest has no known cause. The sample table shows some 140,000 clones, and about 80% are seen once. The ten largest clones capture 12% of the sample. Sequenced sample: peripheral blood. These receptors originate from an older woman with COVID-19, enrolled during active disease.

The table lists this clone with a count of one. This sequence joins TRBV5-1 and TRBJ2-7; 7 bases are a match to TRBD2. V trimming: 0 bases; J trimming: 1 base; junction bases outside the gene matches: 4. This CDR3 comprises 15 residues. Germline V gene lookup returns CDR1 SGHRS and CDR2 YFSETQ. The CDR3 protein is CASSLVPSGSYEQYF. For the CDR3, the DNA is TGCGCCAGCAGCTTGGTTCCTAGCGGATCCTACGAGCAGTACTTC. Drawing the rest from reference TRBV5-1 and TRBJ2-7, the complete variable domain is KAGVTQTPRYLIKTRGQQVTLSCSPISGHRSVSWYQQTPGQGLQFLFEYFSETQRNKGNFPGRFSGRQFSNSRSEMNVSTLELGDSALYLCASSLVPSGSYEQYFGPGTRLTVT.

Of note for this clone: Other DNA sequences in this sample translate to the same CDR3. The chain joins TRBV5-1 to TRBJ1-1; D unresolved. The germline V and J ends were trimmed by 4 bases and 1 base, with 8 bases remaining between them. CDR1 and CDR2 (germline): SGHRS, YFSETQ. The CDR3 spans 13 residues. The CDR3 sequence is CASSPLSNTEAFF. CDR3 bases: TGCGCCAGCAGCCCTTTGTCGAACACTGAAGCTTTCTTT. The full variable domain, its missing parts supplied by reference TRBV5-1 and TRBJ1-1, is KAGVTQTPRYLIKTRGQQVTLSCSPISGHRSVSWYQQTPGQGLQFLFEYFSETQRNKGNFPGRFSGRQFSNSRSEMNVSTLELGDSALYLCASSPLSNTEAFFGQGTRLTVV.

The chain uses TRBV5-1 and TRBJ1-2; D remains ambiguous. CDR3 length equals 14 residues. Trimming stripped 4 bases from V and 4 bases from J, with 14 bases between. Germline V CDR1 and CDR2: SGHRS, YFSETQ. The CDR3 DNA follows: TGCGCCAGCAGCGCAGAATCAGGTGTCTATGGCTACACCTTC. The encoded protein is CASSAESGVYGYTF. Variable domain in full (rest from reference TRBV5-1 and TRBJ1-2): KAGVTQTPRYLIKTRGQQVTLSCSPISGHRSVSWYQQTPGQGLQFLFEYFSETQRNKGNFPGRFSGRQFSNSRSEMNVSTLELGDSALYLCASSAESGVYGYTFGSGTRLTVV.

The chain carries TRBV29-1 and TRBJ1-1; D might be TRBD1 (5 bases). Germline V lookup: CDR1 SQVTM, CDR2 ANQGSEA. V lost 6 bases and J lost 1, with 24 bases in between. CDR3 length equals 17 residues. For the CDR3, the DNA is TGCAGCGTGCCCCCGGGAGGGGTCGGGGCTCGGAACACTGAAGCTTTCTTT. Its protein product is CSVPPGGVGARNTEAFF.

The V gene is TRBV13, the J gene TRBJ2-1; 10 bases map to TRBD2. Germline V lookup: CDR1 PRHDT, CDR2 FYEKMQ (reference sequence). The J segment lost 4 bases and the V segment lost 5 bases, leaving 8 bases of the junction unmatched. This CDR3 spans 16 amino acids. The CDR3 DNA sequence: TGTGCCAGCAGCCCCCGAGCGGGAGGGCCGTACAATGAGCAGTTCTTC. As protein: CASSPRAGGPYNEQFF.

This clone was recorded once. The chain couples TRBV27 to TRBJ1-3; tentatively, D is TRBD1 (5 bases). Germline lookup yields CDR1 MNHEY and CDR2 SMNVEV (reference sequence). With 4 bases removed from V and 8 bases from J, the gap between germline ends came to 15 bases. There are 14 residues in the CDR3. The chain's CDR3 is CASSSGVRADTIYF. In DNA form, the CDR3 reads TGTGCCAGCAGTTCGGGGGTTAGGGCGGACACCATATATTTT.

The CDR3 loop reads CASSFRTGRGSPLHF. The CDR3 DNA follows: TGCGCCAGCAGCTTCCGGACAGGGAGAGGTTCACCCCTCCACTTT. This chain connects TRBV5-1 to TRBJ1-6; 8 bases line up with TRBD1. This CDR3 spans 15 amino acids. CDR1 and CDR2 from the germline V gene are SGHRS and YFSETQ. The V gene end was trimmed by 2 bases and the J gene end by 9 bases; junction bases not matched to a gene: 7.

The chain links TRBV21-1 to TRBJ2-5; the table assigns TRBD1, which was not confirmed against the DNA. TRBV21-1 is a recognized pseudogene. The CDR3 loop spans 13 amino acids. Here the CDR3 DNA reads TGTGCCAGCAGCAAATGGGCAGTCGAGACCCAGTACTTC. It encodes CASSKWAVETQYF.

The CDR3 DNA reads TGTGCCAGCAGTGATCCTAGCTCCTACGAGCAGTACGTC. As protein: CASSDPSSYEQYV. The chain combines TRBV28 with TRBJ2-7; D not certain. In germline, CDR1 is MDHEN, CDR2 SYDVKM. Trimming left V 5 bases short and J 0 bases short, with 8 bases between. This CDR3 region has 13 residues.

This sequence joins TRBV7-8 and TRBJ2-3, with TRBD1 matching over 8 bases. Losses at the gene ends were 5 bases for V and 2 bases for J; bases not matched to a gene: 6. Per germline, CDR1 SGHVS and CDR2 FQNEAQ. The CDR3 has 15 amino acids. This CDR3 reads CASSPGQAHTDTQYF. CDR3 nucleotides: TGTGCCAGCAGCCCGGGACAGGCCCACACAGATACGCAGTATTTT.

The chain couples TRBV7-3 to TRBJ2-7; 11 bases line up with TRBD2. CDR1 SGHTA and CDR2 FQGTGA come from the germline V gene. This CDR3 contains 14 residues. V was clipped by 3 bases and J by 6 bases; unmatched bases: 4. The CDR3 coding sequence is TGTGCCAGCAGCTTGACTAGCGGGATTGGCGAGCAGTACTTC. It codes for CASSLTSGIGEQYF.

The V and J genes are TRBV27 and TRBJ2-1; D not certain. The CDR3 has 11 amino acids. Trimming stripped 3 bases from V and 6 bases from J, with 3 bases between. Germline loops: CDR1 MNHEY, CDR2 SMNVEV (reference sequence). CDR3 residues: CASSFSNEQFF. The DNA of the CDR3 is TGTGCCAGCAGTTTCAGCAATGAGCAGTTCTTC.

The chain uses TRBV5-6 and TRBJ2-1; 9 nucleotides line up with TRBD1. The V segment lost 3 bases and the J segment 14 bases; nucleotides outside the gene matches: 6. CDR1 is SGHDT and CDR2 is YYEEEE in the germline V gene. The length of the CDR3 is 12 residues. The DNA for the CDR3 is TGTGCCAGCAGCTATAACAGGGGGCAGGAGTTCTTC. Its protein product is CASSYNRGQEFF.

The chain couples TRBV27 to TRBJ1-2; 7 nucleotides agree with TRBD1. The CDR3 contains 14 residues. Trimming took 3 bases from V and 6 from J; bases not matched to a gene: 7. Germline V gene data show CDR1 as MNHEY and CDR2 as SMNVEV (reference sequence). The CDR3 protein is CASSFNTGEHGYTF. CDR3 bases: TGTGCCAGCAGTTTCAACACAGGGGAACATGGCTACACCTTC.

The genes are TRBV6-2 or TRBV6-3 and TRBJ1-2, with D hard to call. V dropped 6 bases and J dropped 1 base, with 9 bases sitting between them. The germline V gene encodes CDR1 MNHEY and CDR2 SVGEGT. There are 13 residues in the CDR3. CDR3 amino acids: CASSRAFNYGYTF. The CDR3 DNA is TGTGCCAGCAGCCGGGCCTTTAACTATGGCTACACCTTC.